This paragraph covers one TCR beta chain sequence. Its matching antigen is unknown. Vbeta (60) and Jbeta (13) primers were used in the PCR. Clones were read by immunoSEQ multiplex PCR, and TCRdb kept only the in-frame ones, dropping some. Among approximately 170,000 clones listed, about 82% were seen once. V was cut by 2 bases and J by 3 bases, with 13 bases left in between. Germline loops: CDR1 SGDLS, CDR2 YYNGEE. This CDR3 region has 15 residues. This record belongs to a study of cytomegalovirus exposure and HLA in healthy donors. Study information: Within the Caucasian-associated ancestry cluster were roughly 79% of the roughly 430 genotyped donors.

Study-wide results and limits: A later analysis found that most CMV-associated TCR beta chains appeared HLA-restricted.

Sample: PBMCs. The clonotype was recovered from a female donor in good health and CMV-seronegative. V and J are TRBV9 and TRBJ2-3, with TRBD2 as a possible D gene (6 bases). The CDR3 DNA follows: TGTGCCAGCAGCGTTAGAAGCGGGCCGACAGATACGCAGTATTTT. Translating gives CASSVRSGPTDTQYF.